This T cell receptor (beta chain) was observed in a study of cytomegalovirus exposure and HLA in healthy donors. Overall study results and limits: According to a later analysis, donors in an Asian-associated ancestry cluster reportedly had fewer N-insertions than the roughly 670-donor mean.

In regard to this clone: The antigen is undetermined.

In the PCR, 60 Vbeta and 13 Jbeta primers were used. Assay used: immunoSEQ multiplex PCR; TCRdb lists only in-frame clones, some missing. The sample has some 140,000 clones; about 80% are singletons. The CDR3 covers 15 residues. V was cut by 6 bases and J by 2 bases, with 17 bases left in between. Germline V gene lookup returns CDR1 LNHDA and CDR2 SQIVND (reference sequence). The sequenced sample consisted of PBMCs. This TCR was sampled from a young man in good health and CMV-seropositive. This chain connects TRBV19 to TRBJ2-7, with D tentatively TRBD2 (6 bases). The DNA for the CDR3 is TGTGCCAGTAGCGCGGGGCCTCCCCCGACCTACGAGCAGTACTTC. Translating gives CASSAGPPPTYEQYF.